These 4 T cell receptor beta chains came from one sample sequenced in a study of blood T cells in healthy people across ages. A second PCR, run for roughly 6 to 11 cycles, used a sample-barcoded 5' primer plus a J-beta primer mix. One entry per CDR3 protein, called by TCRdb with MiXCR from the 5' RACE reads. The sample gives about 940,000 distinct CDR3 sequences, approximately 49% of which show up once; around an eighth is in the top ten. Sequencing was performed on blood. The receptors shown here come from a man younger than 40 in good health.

The CDR3 spells CSGEEGNEQFF. In DNA, the CDR3 is TGCAGCGGTGAGGAGGGTAATGAGCAGTTCTTC. The chain links TRBV29-1 to TRBJ2-1; a weak D match, TRBD2 (6 bases). The germline V and J ends were trimmed by 7 bases and 7 bases, with 11 bases remaining between them. This CDR3 is built from 11 residues. The germline V gene encodes CDR1 SQVTM and CDR2 ANQGSEA.

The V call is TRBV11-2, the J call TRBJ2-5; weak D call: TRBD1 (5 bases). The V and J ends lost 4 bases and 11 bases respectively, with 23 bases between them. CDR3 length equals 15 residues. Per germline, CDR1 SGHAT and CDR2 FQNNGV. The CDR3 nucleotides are TGTGCCAGCAGCTCCTCGGACACGGGCGACAATGAGCAGTACTTC. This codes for CASSSSDTGDNEQYF.

CDR3 loop: CASRPSGGWSDTQYF. Here the CDR3 DNA reads TGCGCCAGCAGACCCAGCGGGGGGTGGTCAGATACGCAGTATTTT. J is TRBJ2-3 and V is TRBV5-1, with 9 bases aligning to TRBD2. J lost 4 bases, V lost 5 bases, and 8 bases had no gene match. The CDR3 is 15 amino acids. Germline V gene data show CDR1 as SGHRS and CDR2 as YFSETQ.

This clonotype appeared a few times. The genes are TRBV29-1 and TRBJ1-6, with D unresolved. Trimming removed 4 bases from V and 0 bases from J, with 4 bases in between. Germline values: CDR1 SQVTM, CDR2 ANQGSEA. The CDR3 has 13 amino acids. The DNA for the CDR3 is TGCAGCGTTGGGAGCTCCTATAATTCACCCCTCCACTTT. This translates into CSVGSSYNSPLHF.